The present T cell receptor beta chain was sequenced within a study of vaccination and CD4 T cells after COVID-19. Looking at the study overall: With a range of 35 to 161, the median interval from diagnosis to drawing post-COVID samples was 85 to 120 days.

Details on this clonotype: Its antigen remains unknown.

Germline CDR1 is DFQATT and CDR2 is SNEGSKA (reference sequence). The CDR3 spans 13 residues. V lost 5 bases and J lost 7; bases outside the gene matches: 7. Noted treatment: approximately nine-day PBMC culture with coronavirus spike peptide pools or control peptides (ViraFEST assay). Scientists ran DNA taken from cultured CD4+ T cells through the Oncomine TCR Beta short-read assay for sequencing. Genomic DNA was drawn out of CD4+ T cells grown in culture. MiXCR was run by TCRdb on the PCR reads, yielding one entry per CDR3 protein. Among fewer than 20,000 distinct CDR3 sequences listed, about 50% were seen once.

The specimen comprised CD4+ T cells from blood, cultured in vitro, sampled before SARS-CoV-2 vaccination. The receptor was derived from a human donor who had recovered from COVID-19. The chain carries TRBV20-1 and TRBJ2-3; TRBD2 agrees at 9 bases. CDR3 residues: CSAFSGGSYTQYF. The DNA of the CDR3 is TGCAGTGCTTTTAGCGGGGGTTCATATACGCAGTATTTT.